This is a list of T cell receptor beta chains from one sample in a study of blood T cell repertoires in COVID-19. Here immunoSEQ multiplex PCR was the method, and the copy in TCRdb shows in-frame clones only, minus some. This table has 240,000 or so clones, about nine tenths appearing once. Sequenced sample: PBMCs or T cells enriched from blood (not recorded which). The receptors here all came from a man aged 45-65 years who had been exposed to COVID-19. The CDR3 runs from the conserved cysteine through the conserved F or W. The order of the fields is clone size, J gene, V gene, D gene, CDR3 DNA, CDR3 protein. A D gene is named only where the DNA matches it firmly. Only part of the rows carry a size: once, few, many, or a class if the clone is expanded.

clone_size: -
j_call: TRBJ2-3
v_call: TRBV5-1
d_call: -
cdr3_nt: TGCGCCAGCAGCTTTAGCGGTCCCGCGGCAGATACGCAGTATTTT
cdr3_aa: CASSFSGPAADTQYF

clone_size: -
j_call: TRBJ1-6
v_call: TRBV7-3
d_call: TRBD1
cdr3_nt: TGTGCCAGCAGCTTAATCTCAGGGGGAGGCTCACCCCTCCACTTT
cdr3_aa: CASSLISGGGSPLHF

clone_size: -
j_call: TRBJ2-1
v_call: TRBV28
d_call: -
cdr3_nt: TGTGCCAGCAGAGGTACCGAGGGCTACAATGAGCAGTTCTTC
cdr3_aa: CASRGTEGYNEQFF

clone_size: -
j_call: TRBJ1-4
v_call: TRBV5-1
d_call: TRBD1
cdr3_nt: TGCGCCAGCAGTCTTATCCACCAGGGGGGCAATGAAAAACTGTTTTTT
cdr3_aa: CASSLIHQGGNEKLFF

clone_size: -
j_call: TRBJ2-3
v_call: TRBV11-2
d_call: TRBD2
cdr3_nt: TGTGCCAGCAGCTCCGACTACCGGCTAGCGGGGGGAAGGGATACGCAGTATTTT
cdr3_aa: CASSSDYRLAGGRDTQYF

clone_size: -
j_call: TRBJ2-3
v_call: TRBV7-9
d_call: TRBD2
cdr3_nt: TGTGCCAGCAGCTTAGGGACTAGCTTCACAGATACGCAGTATTTT
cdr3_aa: CASSLGTSFTDTQYF

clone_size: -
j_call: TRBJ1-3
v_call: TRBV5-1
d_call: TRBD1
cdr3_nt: TGCGCCAGCAGCTTGGGACAGGGGGCCTTCTCTGGAAACACCATATATTTT
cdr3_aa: CASSLGQGAFSGNTIYF

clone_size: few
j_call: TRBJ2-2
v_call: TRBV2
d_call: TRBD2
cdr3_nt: TGTGCCAGCAGTGACCCGGGACTACCTTCCGGGGAGCTGTTTTTT
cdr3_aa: CASSDPGLPSGELFF

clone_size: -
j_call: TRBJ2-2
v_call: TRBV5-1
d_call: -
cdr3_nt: TGCGCCAGCAGCTTGGTTGTCAGCGAGGCCGGGGAGCTGTTTTTT
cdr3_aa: CASSLVVSEAGELFF

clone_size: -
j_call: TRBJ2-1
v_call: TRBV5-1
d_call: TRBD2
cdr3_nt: TGCGCCAGCAGCTTGATGGCGGGAGAAGAGGATGAGCAGTTCTTC
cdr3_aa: CASSLMAGEEDEQFF

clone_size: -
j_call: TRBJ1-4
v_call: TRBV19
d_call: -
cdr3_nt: TGTGCCAGTAGTATAGGACCCTCCAGGGGACCTGAAAAACTGTTTTTT
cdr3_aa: CASSIGPSRGPEKLFF

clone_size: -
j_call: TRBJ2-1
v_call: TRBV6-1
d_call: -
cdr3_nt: TGTGCCAGCAGTGAACTCTCCGTCTATGAGCAGTTCTTC
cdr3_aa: CASSELSVYEQFF

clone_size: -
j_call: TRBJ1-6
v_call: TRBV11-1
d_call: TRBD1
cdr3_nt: TGTGCCAGCAGGGAACAAGGGGGCTCCTTTTCACCCCTCCACTTT
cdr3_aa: CASREQGGSFSPLHF

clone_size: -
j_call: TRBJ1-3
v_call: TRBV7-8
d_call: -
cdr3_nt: TGTGCCAGCAGCTTACAGGCTACTTTATCTGGAAACACCATATATTTT
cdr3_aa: CASSLQATLSGNTIYF

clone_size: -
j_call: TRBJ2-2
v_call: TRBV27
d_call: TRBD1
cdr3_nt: TGTGCCAGCAGCCGAACAGGGGGTGTCGCGAACACCGGGGAGCTGTTTTTT
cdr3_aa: CASSRTGGVANTGELFF

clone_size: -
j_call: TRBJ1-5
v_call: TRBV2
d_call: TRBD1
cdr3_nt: TGTGCCAGCAGTCCCCAGGGGGCATATCAGCCCCAGCATTTT
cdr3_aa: CASSPQGAYQPQHF

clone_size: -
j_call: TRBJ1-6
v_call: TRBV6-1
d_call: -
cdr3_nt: TGTGCCAGCAGTGAATTCCCGGGGGTTGATTCACCCCTCCACTTT
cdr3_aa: CASSEFPGVDSPLHF

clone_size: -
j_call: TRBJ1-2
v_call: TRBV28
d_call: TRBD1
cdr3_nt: TGTGCCAGCAGTTTTGGGACAGACTATGGCTACACCTTC
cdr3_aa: CASSFGTDYGYTF

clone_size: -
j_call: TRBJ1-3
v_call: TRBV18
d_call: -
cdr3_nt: TGTGCCAGCTCACGGGACGCCGGGGGGACCACCATATATTTT
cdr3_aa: CASSRDAGGTTIYF

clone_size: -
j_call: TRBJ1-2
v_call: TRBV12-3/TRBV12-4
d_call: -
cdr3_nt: TGTGCCAGCAGTCCACAGGTTTACGGCTACACCTTC
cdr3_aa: CASSPQVYGYTF

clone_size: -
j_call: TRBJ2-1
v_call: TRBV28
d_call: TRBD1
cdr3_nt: TGTGCCAGCAGTTTAGCGGGACAGGGTGACAATGAGCAGTTCTTC
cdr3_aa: CASSLAGQGDNEQFF

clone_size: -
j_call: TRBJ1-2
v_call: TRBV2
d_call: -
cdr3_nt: TGTGCCAGCAGTGATAATCCGGGTGGTGGATATGGCTACACCTTC
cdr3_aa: CASSDNPGGGYGYTF

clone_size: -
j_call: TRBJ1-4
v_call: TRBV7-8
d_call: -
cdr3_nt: TGTGCCAGCAGCTTAGGCAGGGCCGGAACTGAAAAACTGTTTTTT
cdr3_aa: CASSLGRAGTEKLFF

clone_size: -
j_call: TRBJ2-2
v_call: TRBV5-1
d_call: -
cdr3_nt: TGCGCCAGCAGCTTGGTGTTGCGAACCGGGGAGCTGTTTTTT
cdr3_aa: CASSLVLRTGELFF

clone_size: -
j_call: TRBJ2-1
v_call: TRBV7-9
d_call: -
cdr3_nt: TGTGCCAGCAGCTACTTAGCTTCCAATAACTACAATGAGCAGTTCTTC
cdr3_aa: CASSYLASNNYNEQFF

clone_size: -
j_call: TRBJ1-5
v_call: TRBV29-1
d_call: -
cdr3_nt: TGCAGCGCCACAGAAGGGACTATAGATCAGCCCCAGCATTTT
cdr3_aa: CSATEGTIDQPQHF

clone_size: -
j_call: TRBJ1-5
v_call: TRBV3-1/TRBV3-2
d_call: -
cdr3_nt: TGTGCCAGCAGCCAAGTTTTCGGGTTTATTGAGCCCCAGCATTTT
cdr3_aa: CASSQVFGFIEPQHF

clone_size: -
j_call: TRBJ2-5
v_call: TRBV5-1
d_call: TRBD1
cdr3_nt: TGCGCCAGCAGCCTGACCCCCGGACAGGGCGTTCAAGAGACCCAGTACTTC
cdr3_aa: CASSLTPGQGVQETQYF

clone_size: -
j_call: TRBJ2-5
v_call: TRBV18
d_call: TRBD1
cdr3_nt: TGTGCCAGCTCACGTAGACAGGGCCAAGAGACCCAGTACTTC
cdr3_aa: CASSRRQGQETQYF

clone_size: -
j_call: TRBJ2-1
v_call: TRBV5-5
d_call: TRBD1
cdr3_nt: TGTGCCAGCAGCTTACCGACAGGGAGCTATGATGAGCAGTTCTTC
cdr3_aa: CASSLPTGSYDEQFF

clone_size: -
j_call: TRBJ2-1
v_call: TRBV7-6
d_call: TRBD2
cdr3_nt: TGTGCCAGCAGCTTGTCGGGGGGGGCCTCCTACAATGAGCAGTTCTTC
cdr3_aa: CASSLSGGASYNEQFF

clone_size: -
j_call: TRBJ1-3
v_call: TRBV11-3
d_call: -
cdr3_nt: TGTGCCAGCAGTCTACAGGGAAACTCTGGAAACACCATATATTTT
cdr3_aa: CASSLQGNSGNTIYF

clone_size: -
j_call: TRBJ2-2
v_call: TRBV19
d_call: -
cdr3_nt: TGTGCCAGTAGTAGGCGAGCGGAGGTCACCGGGGAGCTGTTTTTT
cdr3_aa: CASSRRAEVTGELFF

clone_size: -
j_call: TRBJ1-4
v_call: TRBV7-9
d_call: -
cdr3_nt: TGTGCCAGCAGCTTTCCACAGACAGTCAATGAAAAACTGTTTTTT
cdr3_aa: CASSFPQTVNEKLFF

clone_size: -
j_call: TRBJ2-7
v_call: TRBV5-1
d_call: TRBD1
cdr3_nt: TGCGCCAGCAGCTTGCCCGGGGGACAGGGCCGCTACGAGCAGTACTTC
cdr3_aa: CASSLPGGQGRYEQYF

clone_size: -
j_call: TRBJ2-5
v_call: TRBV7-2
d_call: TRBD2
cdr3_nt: TGTGCCAGCAGAAGGGGACTAGCGGGAGCAGAGACCCAGTACTTC
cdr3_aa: CASRRGLAGAETQYF

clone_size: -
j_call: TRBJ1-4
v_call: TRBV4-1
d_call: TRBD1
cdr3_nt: TGCGCCAGCAGCCAAGGACAGGGGGCATCGGAAAAACTGTTTTTT
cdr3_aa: CASSQGQGASEKLFF

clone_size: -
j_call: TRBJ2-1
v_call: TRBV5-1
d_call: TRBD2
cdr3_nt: TGCGCCAGCAGCAGGGATCTAGCGGGGGCTTACAATGAGCAGTTCTTC
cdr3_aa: CASSRDLAGAYNEQFF